This T cell receptor (beta chain) was found in a study of blood T cell repertoires in COVID-19. About the study: Samples of COVID-19 (acute and convalescent) were obtained from the United States, Italy and Spain. Sample material is recorded as cDNA or gDNA derived from T cells, B-cell-depleted T cells, or PBMCs.

Trimming took 0 bases from V and 5 from J, leaving 10 bases between them. The CDR3 spans 15 residues. Germline CDR1 is SGHTA and CDR2 is FQGNSA. Original processing methods: How many nucleated cells were present was estimated from reference gene primer amplification. Measured with immunoSEQ multiplex PCR; TCRdb has only the in-frame clones, and not every one. That table gives V, J and clone size, and the DNA gave D and trimming. The data contain 130,000 to 150,000 clones, 88% of them singletons. As concerns this clone: The same CDR3 also results from other DNA sequences found in this sample.

This chain uses TRBV7-2 with TRBJ2-2, with D tentatively TRBD2 (5 bases). The receptor's source is a man aged 50-60 years with active or convalescent COVID-19. Sequencing was performed on peripheral blood. The CDR3 is CASSLAGDRTGELFF. CDR3 DNA: TGTGCCAGCAGCTTAGCGGGAGATAGGACCGGGGAGCTGTTTTTT.